Listed here are 25 T cell receptor beta chains from one sample, sequenced in a study of T cell repertoires in cytomegalovirus infection. MiXCR was run by TCRdb on the reads, yielding one entry per CDR3 protein. Here the sample spans some 270,000 distinct CDR3 sequences, about 20% being singletons. Which antigens these TCRs recognize remains unknown. Source: cultured PBMCs, taken from culture after CMV antigen stimulation. These receptors were collected from a human donor in good health (CMV status not recorded). Some clones in this sample may be carry-over from other donors' samples.

CDR3 nucleotides: TGTGCCAGCAGTGGACTAGCCCGCACAGATACGCAGTATTTT. Its translation: CASSGLARTDTQYF. The chain employs TRBV7-8 and TRBJ2-3, with 8 nucleotides matching TRBD2. Trimming at V came to 6 bases and at J to 1 base, leaving 3 bases not matched to a gene. The germline V gene has CDR1 SGHVS and CDR2 FQNEAQ. This CDR3 spans 14 amino acids. Using reference TRBV7-8 and TRBJ2-3 for the parts outside the CDR3, the full variable domain is GAGVSQSPRYKVAKRGQDVALRCDPISGHVSLFWYQQALGQGPEFLTYFQNEAQLDKSGLPSDRFFAERPEGSVSTLKIQRTQQEDSAVYLCASSGLARTDTQYFGPGTRLTVL.

The chain has TRBV7-6 and TRBJ2-1; 11 bases match TRBD2. The V gene's germline CDR1 is SGHVS and CDR2 FNYEAQ. J was trimmed by 6 bases and V by 7 bases; bases with no gene match: 5. The CDR3 is 14 residues long. The CDR3 nucleotides are TGTGCCAGCATTAGGCTAGCGGGAGGCAATGAGCAGTTCTTC. Translation: CASIRLAGGNEQFF.

This clonotype has just a few counts. The chain is built from TRBV6-4 and TRBJ2-3, with D possibly matching TRBD2 (5 bases). Per germline, CDR1 MRHNA and CDR2 SNTAGT. The CDR3 extends over 14 amino acids. V gave up 4 bases and J gave up 3 bases, with 11 bases separating them. The CDR3 nucleotides are TGTGCCAGCAGTGCCGCGGCGGGTACAGATACGCAGTATTTT. Protein product: CASSAAAGTDTQYF.

This clonotype was detected only a few times. This could be a read error, since a much larger clone is one nucleotide away. The V gene is TRBV18, the J gene TRBJ1-2; no definite D call. The V and J ends lost 3 bases and 4 bases respectively, with 9 bases between them. Germline V gene sequence: CDR1 KGHSH, CDR2 LQKENI. This CDR3 spans 13 amino acids. The chain's CDR3 is CASSPAETYGYTF. CDR3 DNA sequence: TGTGCCAGCTCACCGGCAGAGACCTATGGCTACACCTTC.

This clonotype was detected many times. This chain connects TRBV5-1 to TRBJ2-7, with D possibly TRBD2 on 5 matching bases. This CDR3 has 15 residues. Germline CDR1 and CDR2: SGHRS and YFSETQ. V shed 4 bases and J shed 0 bases, with 14 bases lying between them. The CDR3 DNA sequence: TGCGCCAGCAGCCCCCTGCCGGGGAGCTCCTACGAGCAGTACGTC. This codes for CASSPLPGSSYEQYV.

The chain uses TRBV15 and TRBJ2-3; weak D call: TRBD2 (6 bases). The germline gives CDR1 LNHNV, CDR2 YYDKDF (reference sequence). The V end was cut by 0 bases, the J end by 5 bases, with 24 bases between. This CDR3 is 19 amino acids long. The chain's CDR3 is CATSRDSGSFPGVEDTQYF. CDR3 bases: TGTGCCACCAGCAGAGATAGTGGTAGTTTCCCGGGAGTTGAAGATACGCAGTATTTT. The entire variable domain, with the rest obtained from reference TRBV15 and TRBJ2-3, is as follows: DAMVIQNPRYQVTQFGKPVTLSCSQTLNHNVMYWYQQKSSQAPKLLFHYYDKDFNNEADTPDNFQSRRPNTSFCFLDIRSPGLGDTAMYLCATSRDSGSFPGVEDTQYFGPGTRLTVL.

The chain couples TRBV12-3 or TRBV12-4 to TRBJ1-2; D call uncertain. V lost 8 bases and J lost 7, with 14 bases in between. This CDR3 has 12 residues. CDR3 DNA: TGTGCCAGCTTATCTGACACCCCTGGCTACACCTTC. It codes for CASLSDTPGYTF.

This clonotype has more than one count but fewer than ten. The chain joins TRBV15 to TRBJ2-5; 8 nucleotides align to TRBD1. V shed 1 base and J 3 bases; nucleotides not matched to a gene: 10. The CDR3 has 17 amino acids. The germline V gene encodes CDR1 LNHNV and CDR2 YYDKDF (reference sequence). The CDR3 sequence: CATSRGGAGGAEETQYF. The DNA for the CDR3 is TGTGCCACCAGCAGAGGTGGGGCAGGGGGCGCGGAAGAGACCCAGTACTTC.

This rearrangement joins TRBV28 to TRBJ1-1, with D possibly matching TRBD1 (5 bases). Germline V CDR1 and CDR2: MDHEN, SYDVKM. The CDR3 is 16 residues long. The V gene lost 6 bases and the J gene lost 0 bases, with 17 bases spanning the gap. The CDR3 DNA follows: TGTGCCAGCAGCCAATTCAGGGTCTCCATGAACACTGAAGCTTTCTTT. Amino acids: CASSQFRVSMNTEAFF.

This sequence joins TRBV6-6 and TRBJ2-7; tentative D call: TRBD2 (7 bases). The germline V gene encodes CDR1 MNHNY and CDR2 SVGAGI (reference sequence). V lost 7 bases and J 4 bases, leaving 20 bases between the germline ends. The CDR3 spans 15 residues. The CDR3 DNA reads TGTGCCAGCAAAGAGGGGGGGGGAGGAATTTACGAGCAGTACTTC. Translated: CASKEGGGGIYEQYF.

The chain combines TRBV29-1 with TRBJ2-7; D remains ambiguous. Trimming took 4 bases from V and 4 from J, leaving 11 bases between them. The germline V gene has CDR1 SQVTM and CDR2 ANQGSEA. CDR3 length equals 12 residues. The CDR3 protein is CSVAWGMYEQYF. CDR3 in DNA: TGCAGCGTTGCTTGGGGTATGTACGAGCAGTACTTC.

The rearrangement uses TRBV5-1 and TRBJ1-6, with 7 bases aligning to TRBD1. CDR3 length: 15 amino acids. Trimming at V came to 3 bases and at J to 8 bases, leaving 8 bases not matched to a gene. The germline gives CDR1 SGHRS, CDR2 YFSETQ. The DNA of the CDR3 is TGCGCCAGCAGCTCCGGGACAGCCCTGTATTCACCCCTCCACTTT. Translation gives CASSSGTALYSPLHF.

This clonotype was detected a few times. The chain has TRBV19 and TRBJ1-2; TRBD1 matches at 10 bases. The CDR3 is 14 amino acids. V lost 5 bases and J lost 7; bases outside the gene matches: 7. Germline V gene lookup returns CDR1 LNHDA and CDR2 SQIVND (reference sequence). The CDR3 DNA sequence: TGTGCCAGTAGTCTGGACAGGGGGGCGGGTGGCTACACCTTC. It yields the protein CASSLDRGAGGYTF. The complete variable domain, with remaining parts taken from reference TRBV19 and TRBJ1-2, reads DGGITQSPKYLFRKEGQNVTLSCEQNLNHDAMYWYRQDPGQGLRLIYYSQIVNDFQKGDIAEGYSVSREKKESFPLTVTSAQKNPTAFYLCASSLDRGAGGYTFGSGTRLTVV.

This clonotype was seen a handful of times. This chain connects TRBV12-3 or TRBV12-4 to TRBJ2-7; the match to TRBD1 covers 10 bases. The CDR3 consists of 15 residues. The junction had 8 bases not matched to a gene; V was cut back by 6 bases and J by 3 bases. CDR3 amino acids: CASSLSRDRGYEQYF. DNA for the CDR3: TGTGCCAGCAGCCTGAGCCGGGACAGGGGCTACGAGCAGTACTTC.

This clonotype was detected many times. The chain couples TRBV7-6 to TRBJ2-1; 7 bases fit TRBD2. Germline V lookup: CDR1 SGHVS, CDR2 FNYEAQ. J was trimmed by 2 bases and V by 2 bases; bases with no gene match: 6. This CDR3 contains 16 residues. The CDR3 nucleotides are TGTGCCAGCAGCTTATTCGGCGGGGGAACCTACAATGAGCAGTTCTTC. Its protein is CASSLFGGGTYNEQFF.

This clonotype turned up a few times. The chain employs TRBV6-5 and TRBJ2-5; 7 nucleotides match TRBD1. The ends lost 5 bases at V and 5 bases at J; junction bases unmatched: 5. The germline CDR1 and CDR2 sequences are MNHEY and SVGAGI. The CDR3 has 13 amino acids. CDR3 DNA sequence: TGTGCCAGCAGTAAGAGGGGGCGGGAGACCCAGTACTTC. Residues: CASSKRGRETQYF.

This clonotype was seen ten or more times. This sequence joins TRBV11-3 and TRBJ2-5; 13 nucleotides agree with TRBD2. This CDR3 contains 16 residues. V lost 5 bases, J lost 5 bases, and 8 bases stayed unmatched. Germline-derived CDR1 and CDR2 are SGHNT and YENEEA. DNA for the CDR3: TGTGCCAGCAGCCCGCCGCAACTAGCGGGAGGGGAGACCCAGTACTTC. Protein product: CASSPPQLAGGETQYF.

This clonotype was recorded many times. The chain has TRBV11-2 and TRBJ1-2; maybe TRBD1 (6 bases). CDR3 length equals 16 residues. CDR1 is SGHAT and CDR2 is FQNNGV in the germline V gene. Trimming removed 6 bases from V and 5 bases from J, with 22 bases in between. The CDR3 loop reads CASRLRGTGLRYGYTF. CDR3 nucleotide sequence: TGTGCCAGCAGACTAAGGGGAACAGGGCTTCGGTATGGCTACACCTTC.

This clonotype has just a few counts. J is TRBJ2-1 and V is TRBV6-5; 8 bases map to TRBD2. This CDR3 is 16 amino acids long. Germline loops: CDR1 MNHEY, CDR2 SVGAGI. Trimming at V came to 0 bases and at J to 4 bases, leaving 5 bases not matched to a gene. CDR3 amino acids: CASSYSSSGLYNEQFF. In DNA form, the CDR3 reads TGTGCCAGCAGTTACTCGTCTAGCGGGTTATACAATGAGCAGTTCTTC.

The table lists this clonotype with a few counts. The V gene is TRBV12-3 or TRBV12-4, the J gene TRBJ1-1; D is unclear. Trimming removed 7 bases at V and 6 bases at J, with 15 bases between. The CDR3 totals 13 residues. The DNA of the CDR3 is TGTGCCAGCACTCCCCTCGGTGGTGCTGAAGCTTTCTTT. It specifies CASTPLGGAEAFF.

The chain recombines TRBV7-9 with TRBJ1-6; 9 positions agree with TRBD1. The junction had 5 bases not matched to a gene; V was cut back by 4 bases and J by 10 bases. The CDR3 runs to 14 residues. Germline V gives CDR1 SEHNR, CDR2 FQNEAQ (reference sequence). In nucleotides, the CDR3 is TGTGCCAGCAGCTCCGGACAGGGGCTCTCACCCCTCCACTTT. Protein sequence: CASSSGQGLSPLHF.

A note on this clonotype: It is likely a read error, because the conserved phenylalanine at the end of the CDR3 is missing. The chain recombines TRBV12-3 or TRBV12-4 with TRBJ1-4; TRBD1 might be the D (6 bases). The CDR3 extends over 15 amino acids. V was shortened by 1 base and J by 8 bases, with 14 bases between the two germline ends. The CDR3 DNA is TGTGCCAGCAGTTTAGGGGCAGGGGTCTCCGAAAAACTGTTTTTA. It encodes CASSLGAGVSEKLFL.

The rearrangement joins TRBV27 to TRBJ1-2, with 7 bases that match TRBD1. The junction had 5 bases not matched to a gene; V was cut back by 5 bases and J by 5 bases. CDR1 and CDR2 (germline): MNHEY, SMNVEV (reference sequence). The CDR3 consists of 13 residues. CDR3 sequence: CASSRDSDYGYTF. The CDR3 nucleotides are TGTGCCAGCAGTCGGGACAGTGATTATGGCTACACCTTC.

This clonotype was seen many times. The chain carries TRBV6-2 or TRBV6-3 and TRBJ2-2; 11 positions match TRBD1. Per germline, CDR1 MNHEY and CDR2 SVGEGT. Trimming cost V 10 bases and J 5 bases; bases outside gene matches: 18. The CDR3 has 18 amino acids. CDR3 DNA: TGTGCCACCACCATGATTAGAGCCGGGACAGGGGGTACCGGGGAGCTGTTTTTT. Its translation: CATTMIRAGTGGTGELFF.

The V gene is TRBV20-1, the J gene TRBJ2-1; 8 nucleotides line up with TRBD2. Trimming at V came to 7 bases and at J to 5 bases, leaving 13 bases not matched to a gene. The CDR3 is made up of 15 amino acids. Germline V CDR1 and CDR2: DFQATT, SNEGSKA (reference sequence). The DNA of the CDR3 is TGCAGTGTCCGAGGGATGGGACTAGGGAACAATGAGCAGTTCTTC. It translates to CSVRGMGLGNNEQFF.